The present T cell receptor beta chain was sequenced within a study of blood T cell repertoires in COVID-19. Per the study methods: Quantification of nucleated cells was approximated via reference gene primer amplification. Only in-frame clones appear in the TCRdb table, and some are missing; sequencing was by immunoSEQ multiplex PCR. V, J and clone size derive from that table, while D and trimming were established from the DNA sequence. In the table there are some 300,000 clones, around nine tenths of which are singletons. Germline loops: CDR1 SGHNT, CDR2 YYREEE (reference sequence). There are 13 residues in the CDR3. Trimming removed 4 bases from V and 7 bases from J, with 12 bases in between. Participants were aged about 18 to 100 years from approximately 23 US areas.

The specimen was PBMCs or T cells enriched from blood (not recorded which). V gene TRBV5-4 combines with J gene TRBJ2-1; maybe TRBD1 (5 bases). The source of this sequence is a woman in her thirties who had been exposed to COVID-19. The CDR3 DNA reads TGTGCCAGCAGCACCCGACAGCCTAATGAGCAGTTCTTC. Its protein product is CASSTRQPNEQFF.